These 15 T cell receptor beta chains were all obtained from the same sample, sequenced in a study of blood T cell repertoires in COVID-19. Data came from immunoSEQ multiplex PCR; TCRdb stores just in-frame clones and leaves some out. The repertoire holds 250,000 to 300,000 clones, with around 90% as singletons. The sequenced material came from PBMCs or T cells enriched from blood (not recorded which). The receptors derive from a woman aged 25 to 45 who had recovered from COVID-19.

This chain connects TRBV27 to TRBJ2-7, with D unresolved. Germline CDR1 reads MNHEY; CDR2 reads SMNVEV (reference sequence). V was clipped by 5 bases and J by 1 base, with 6 bases between them. CDR3 size: 12 residues. The CDR3 DNA sequence: TGTGCCAGCAGTACCAGATCCTACGAGCAGTACTTC. The encoded protein is CASSTRSYEQYF.

This chain uses TRBV19 with TRBJ1-5; D not resolved. The length of the CDR3 is 13 residues. Germline lookup yields CDR1 LNHDA and CDR2 SQIVND (reference sequence). Trimming took 2 bases from V and 4 from J, leaving 6 bases between them. CDR3 sequence (DNA): TGTGCCAGTAGTATACAGACAAATCAGCCCCAGCATTTT. Its protein product is CASSIQTNQPQHF.

The V call is TRBV7-6, the J call TRBJ2-1; 8 positions match TRBD2. The CDR3 sequence is 12 residues long. J gave up 7 bases and V 7 bases, and 3 bases lay outside the gene matches. Germline loops: CDR1 SGHVS, CDR2 FNYEAQ. CDR3 residues: CASTSGGNEQFF. The CDR3 DNA follows: TGTGCCAGCACCTCGGGGGGGAATGAGCAGTTCTTC.

The rearrangement links TRBV19 to TRBJ2-2; 7 bases map to TRBD1. V dropped 5 bases and J dropped 7; count of bases not matched to a gene: 4. Germline V gives CDR1 LNHDA, CDR2 SQIVND (reference sequence). The length of the CDR3 is 13 residues. The CDR3 region has the DNA TGTGCCAGTAGTCCAGGGGGTGTCGGGGAGCTGTTTTTT. Protein sequence: CASSPGGVGELFF.

V and J are TRBV27 and TRBJ2-7; 11 bases are a match to TRBD2. CDR3 length: 15 residues. Germline V lookup: CDR1 MNHEY, CDR2 SMNVEV (reference sequence). After removal of 0 bases from V and 3 bases from J, the junction contained 1 base not matched to a gene. The CDR3 reads CASSLSGTSGYEQYF. CDR3 coding DNA: TGTGCCAGCAGTTTATCCGGGACTAGCGGCTACGAGCAGTACTTC.

The sample holds a few counts of this clone. J is TRBJ1-2 and V is TRBV7-9; 12 nucleotides line up with TRBD1. Germline trimming cut 4 bases from V and 7 bases from J; bases unmatched to any gene: 7. The V gene's germline CDR1 is SEHNR and CDR2 FQNEAQ (reference sequence). This CDR3 has 15 amino acids. DNA of the CDR3: TGTGCCAGCAGCTCACCGGGACAGGGGGCTGTTGGCTACACCTTC. Translation: CASSSPGQGAVGYTF.

The V call is TRBV27, the J call TRBJ2-1; TRBD2 matches 12 bases. V dropped 6 bases and J dropped 7; count of bases not matched to a gene: 4. The CDR3 extends over 14 amino acids. The V gene's germline CDR1 is MNHEY and CDR2 SMNVEV (reference sequence). The CDR3 DNA follows: TGTGCCAGCAGCCGACTAGCGGGAGCGAATGAGCAGTTCTTC. The encoded protein is CASSRLAGANEQFF.

On this clone: Other DNA variants within this sample encode the same CDR3. V usage is TRBV5-4 and J usage is TRBJ2-3; TRBD1 matches 9 bases. Germline V gene sequence: CDR1 SGHNT, CDR2 YYREEE (reference sequence). The CDR3 runs 14 residues. The V gene end was trimmed by 1 base and the J gene end by 4 bases; junction bases not matched to a gene: 1. CDR3 amino acids: CASSLRQGADTQYF. The CDR3 DNA reads TGTGCCAGCAGCTTGCGACAGGGGGCAGATACGCAGTATTTT.

V usage is TRBV5-1 and J usage is TRBJ1-4; TRBD1 matches 7 bases. Per germline, CDR1 SGHRS and CDR2 YFSETQ. The junction had 2 bases not matched to a gene; V was cut back by 3 bases and J by 0 bases. CDR3 length: 15 amino acids. This CDR3 is CASSSQGATNEKLFF. DNA of the CDR3: TGCGCCAGCAGCTCCCAGGGGGCAACTAATGAAAAACTGTTTTTT.

J is TRBJ2-4 and V is TRBV5-5; the match to TRBD1 covers 8 bases. After removal of 3 bases from V and 8 bases from J, the junction contained 13 bases not matched to a gene. The CDR3 runs to 16 residues. CDR1 is SGHKS and CDR2 is YYEKEE in the germline V gene (reference sequence). The CDR3 spells CASSWPGQGGPDIQYF. The CDR3 DNA sequence: TGTGCCAGCAGCTGGCCCGGACAGGGTGGTCCTGACATTCAGTACTTC.

This chain uses TRBV7-2 with TRBJ2-2; TRBD1 aligns across 8 bases. From germline, CDR1 is SGHTA and CDR2 FQGNSA. V lost 5 bases, J lost 0 bases, and 8 bases stayed unmatched. CDR3 length: 17 amino acids. The CDR3 loop is CASSLRQGSANTGELFF. The CDR3 DNA reads TGTGCCAGCAGCCTAAGACAGGGGTCGGCGAACACCGGGGAGCTGTTTTTT.

This clone appeared once. CDR3 sequence reads: CASSQDRDRGGNEQFF. The CDR3 DNA reads TGCGCCAGCAGCCAAGATAGAGACAGGGGGGGCAATGAGCAGTTCTTC. The V call is TRBV4-1, the J call TRBJ2-1; 9 nucleotides line up with TRBD1. Germline values: CDR1 MGHRA, CDR2 YSYEKL. The CDR3 is 16 residues long. Trimming removed 0 bases from V and 6 bases from J; junction bases left unmatched: 6.

The gene calls are TRBV10-3 and TRBJ1-1; D possibly corresponds to TRBD1 (6 bases). V lost 7 bases to trimming and J lost 0 bases, with 9 bases between them. Germline V lookup: CDR1 ENHRY, CDR2 SYGVKD. The CDR3 loop spans 13 amino acids. The CDR3 protein is CAITQGLNTEAFF. In DNA, the CDR3 is TGTGCCATCACCCAGGGGTTGAACACTGAAGCTTTCTTT.

The rearrangement joins TRBV7-9 to TRBJ1-3; a possible D gene is TRBD1 (5 bases). This CDR3 region has 11 residues. Trimming took 11 bases from V and 7 from J, leaving 12 bases between them. Germline loops: CDR1 SEHNR, CDR2 FQNEAQ (reference sequence). As DNA, the CDR3 is TGTGCCCAAGCTAAGGGGAACACCATATATTTT. Its translation: CAQAKGNTIYF.

CDR3 sequence (DNA): TGCGCCAGCAGCTTGGCCCAGGGGGCGGGCTATGGCTACACCTTC. Encoded protein: CASSLAQGAGYGYTF. J is TRBJ1-2 and V is TRBV5-1, with 8 bases aligning to TRBD1. Per the germline V gene, CDR1 is SGHRS and CDR2 is YFSETQ. V was pared by 0 bases and J by 4 bases, with 5 bases of the junction left unmatched. The CDR3 extends over 15 amino acids. The whole variable domain, filled in from reference TRBV5-1 and TRBJ1-2, reads KAGVTQTPRYLIKTRGQQVTLSCSPISGHRSVSWYQQTPGQGLQFLFEYFSETQRNKGNFPGRFSGRQFSNSRSEMNVSTLELGDSALYLCASSLAQGAGYGYTFGSGTRLTVV.